Shown below are 27 T cell receptor beta chains from a single sample sequenced in a study of response to subunit inactivated influenza vaccine. Via MiXCR, TCRdb re-called the RT-PCR reads, giving one row per CDR3 protein. The table records about 480,000 distinct CDR3 sequences, 10% to 15% of them present only once. Sequences were derived from PBMCs from blood, sampled more than 35 days after vaccination. These TCRs come from a man in his fifties or sixties who received an inactivated influenza vaccine.

The CDR3 nucleotides are TGCAGTGCTAGAGTCCCAGGGGGGGGGATGAACACTGAAGCTTTCTTT. Its translation is CSARVPGGGMNTEAFF. The chain uses TRBV20-1 and TRBJ1-1; the match to TRBD1 covers 7 bases. CDR1 is DFQATT and CDR2 is SNEGSKA in the germline V gene (reference sequence). The CDR3 is 16 residues long. The V gene end was trimmed by 1 base and the J gene end by 0 bases; junction bases not matched to a gene: 8.

There are a few counts of this clonotype. The chain has TRBV4-3 and TRBJ1-4, with TRBD1 matching 7 bases. Germline V gene sequence: CDR1 LGHNA, CDR2 YSLEER. The CDR3 sequence is 16 residues long. With V trimmed by 0 bases and J by 2 bases, 3 bases remained unmatched. The CDR3 bases are TGCGCCAGCAGCCAAGATTTGACAGGGACTAATGAAAAACTGTTTTTT. Translated, it gives CASSQDLTGTNEKLFF.

This chain links TRBV7-8 with TRBJ2-1, with no clear D. CDR3 length equals 14 residues. Germline loops: CDR1 SGHVS, CDR2 FQNEAQ. V shed 1 base and J shed 5 bases, with 9 bases lying between them. Written as DNA, the CDR3 is TGTGCCAGCAGCTTAGAGGGCTTCGACAATGAGCAGTTCTTC. Translating gives CASSLEGFDNEQFF. The variable domain in full, with the rest retrieved from reference TRBV7-8 and TRBJ2-1, is GAGVSQSPRYKVAKRGQDVALRCDPISGHVSLFWYQQALGQGPEFLTYFQNEAQLDKSGLPSDRFFAERPEGSVSTLKIQRTQQEDSAVYLCASSLEGFDNEQFFGPGTRLTVL.

This clonotype has ten or more counts. The chain links TRBV12-3 or TRBV12-4 to TRBJ1-2, with D tentatively TRBD1 (5 bases). CDR3 size: 13 residues. V dropped 5 bases and J dropped 3 bases, with 10 bases sitting between them. CDR3 bases: TGTGCCAGCAGTACAGACAGTTACTATGGCTACACCTTC. Its protein is CASSTDSYYGYTF.

Remarks on this clonotype: At one end, the junction sequence differs from germline, possibly due to a read error. The chain is built from TRBV20-1 and TRBJ2-4; D is possibly TRBD1 (5 bases). This CDR3 spans 18 amino acids. Per the germline V gene, CDR1 is DFQATT and CDR2 is SNEGSKA (reference sequence). CDR3 protein: CCARLQEFLSLAKNIQYF. CDR3 DNA: TGCTGTGCTAGGTTACAGGAGTTTCTTTCTCTAGCCAAAAACATTCAGTACTTC.

This clonotype was recorded at least ten times. The rearrangement joins TRBV20-1 to TRBJ1-1, with 7 bases lining up with TRBD1. The CDR3 loop spans 13 amino acids. In germline, CDR1 is DFQATT, CDR2 SNEGSKA (reference sequence). Losses at the gene ends were 5 bases for V and 1 base for J; bases not matched to a gene: 4. The CDR3 DNA follows: TGCAGTGCTCTGACAGGGTCGAACACTGAAGCTTTCTTT. Translated: CSALTGSNTEAFF.

The chain links TRBV27 to TRBJ1-2, with D perhaps matching TRBD1 (6 bases). Germline V CDR1 and CDR2: MNHEY, SMNVEV (reference sequence). CDR3 length: 15 residues. The V gene lost 0 bases and the J gene lost 7 bases, with 15 bases spanning the gap. DNA of the CDR3: TGTGCCAGCAGTTTATCTAGGGGGTCTTCAGGTGGCTACACCTTC. It codes for CASSLSRGSSGGYTF.

The chain couples TRBV20-1 to TRBJ2-2; D remains unclear. The CDR3 sequence is 12 residues long. Germline values: CDR1 DFQATT, CDR2 SNEGSKA (reference sequence). The V gene lost 1 base and the J gene lost 5 bases, with 5 bases spanning the gap. CDR3 in amino acids: CSARVLTGELFF. CDR3 nucleotides: TGCAGTGCTAGAGTCTTGACCGGGGAGCTGTTTTTT.

The rearrangement uses TRBV12-3 or TRBV12-4 and TRBJ1-3, with 9 bases matching TRBD1. This CDR3 has 15 residues. V lost 6 bases and J lost 5; bases outside the gene matches: 8. CDR3 nucleotide sequence: TGTGCCAGCAGCCGACAGGGGGAAATTAGAAACACCATATATTTT. Protein product: CASSRQGEIRNTIYF.

This clonotype turned up a few times. This chain connects TRBV7-8 to TRBJ2-1, with 8 bases identical to TRBD2. This CDR3 has 18 amino acids. The V and J ends lost 4 bases and 5 bases, in that order; junction bases with no gene match: 16. Germline V gene sequence: CDR1 SGHVS, CDR2 FQNEAQ. The CDR3 DNA reads TGTGCCAGCAGCTCCGGGAAGTTAGCGGGAAAGGTTGACAATGAGCAGTTCTTC. Protein product: CASSSGKLAGKVDNEQFF.

V usage is TRBV5-1 and J usage is TRBJ2-1; 8 bases are shared with TRBD2. Trimming took 3 bases from V and 9 from J; bases not matched to a gene: 8. The CDR3 loop spans 14 amino acids. Germline CDR1 is SGHRS and CDR2 is YFSETQ. The DNA of the CDR3 is TGCGCCAGCAGCTGGGACGGACTAGCCCGTGAGCAGTTCTTC. This sequence encodes CASSWDGLAREQFF. The variable domain in full, with the rest retrieved from reference TRBV5-1 and TRBJ2-1, is KAGVTQTPRYLIKTRGQQVTLSCSPISGHRSVSWYQQTPGQGLQFLFEYFSETQRNKGNFPGRFSGRQFSNSRSEMNVSTLELGDSALYLCASSWDGLAREQFFGPGTRLTVL.

There are a few counts of this clonotype. A read error may account for a junction end that differs from germline. This CDR3 reads CASRLGPEGGEQYF. The CDR3 DNA follows: TGTGCCAGCAGGTTAGGACCCGAGGGTGGCGAGCAGTACTTC. The chain recombines TRBV12-3 or TRBV12-4 with TRBJ2-7; D is perhaps TRBD2 (5 bases). CDR3 size: 14 residues.

This chain uses TRBV6-2 or TRBV6-3 with TRBJ2-1, with TRBD2 identical over 9 bases. Germline V lookup: CDR1 MNHEY, CDR2 SVGEGT. This CDR3 contains 15 residues. Trimming at V came to 6 bases and at J to 3 bases, leaving 6 bases not matched to a gene. The CDR3 DNA reads TGTGCCAGCAGAAAAGGGCGGGAGGGCTACAATGAGCAGTTCTTC. Protein sequence: CASRKGREGYNEQFF.

This chain connects TRBV20-1 to TRBJ2-2, with D maybe TRBD2 (5 bases). Germline V lookup: CDR1 DFQATT, CDR2 SNEGSKA (reference sequence). V lost 2 bases to trimming and J lost 2 bases, with 9 bases between them. The CDR3 sequence is 14 residues long. CDR3 amino acids: CSARRRTNTGELFF. The DNA for the CDR3 is TGCAGTGCTAGACGCAGGACTAACACCGGGGAGCTGTTTTTT.

At least ten counts were recorded for this clonotype. V gene TRBV4-3 combines with J gene TRBJ2-6, with 8 nucleotides matching TRBD1. V shed 4 bases and J 2 bases; nucleotides not matched to a gene: 13. The germline V gene has CDR1 LGHNA and CDR2 YSLEER. The CDR3 is made up of 19 amino acids. The CDR3 DNA sequence: TGCGCCAGCAGCCGAAAACTAGGACAGGGCTACCCTGGGGCCAACGTCCTGACTTTC. Translated: CASSRKLGQGYPGANVLTF.

There are a few counts of this clonotype. This sequence joins TRBV28 and TRBJ2-1; possibly TRBD2 for D (6 bases). The germline V gene encodes CDR1 MDHEN and CDR2 SYDVKM. Trimming pared 6 bases from V and 5 bases from J, leaving 17 bases between. The CDR3 has 15 amino acids. CDR3 DNA sequence: TGTGCCAGCAGACCCGGCGGGGCCAGGAACAATGAGCAGTTCTTC. Translating gives CASRPGGARNNEQFF.

This clonotype appeared a few times. The chain employs TRBV24-1 and TRBJ1-6; D call uncertain. Trimming shortened V by 6 bases and J by 6 bases, and 26 bases separated the two germline ends. CDR1 KGHDR and CDR2 SFDVKD come from the germline V gene. The CDR3 is made up of 19 amino acids. DNA for the CDR3: TGTGCCACCAGTAACTGGGAGGGCGTCGTTTACCGGGGTAATTCACCCCTCCACTTT. This gives the protein CATSNWEGVVYRGNSPLHF.

The rearrangement joins TRBV7-2 to TRBJ1-5; no reliable D call. CDR1 is SGHTA and CDR2 is FQGNSA in the germline V gene. The CDR3 has 16 residues. The germline V and J ends were trimmed by 5 bases and 3 bases, with 17 bases remaining between them. The CDR3 DNA reads as TGTGCCAGCAGCCCCTTCCGGGAAGGGTTCAATCAGCCCCAGCATTTT. Protein sequence: CASSPFREGFNQPQHF.

The rearrangement links TRBV12-3 or TRBV12-4 to TRBJ2-4; the D gene is possibly TRBD1 (6 bases). The CDR3 has 13 residues. Trimming removed 6 bases from V and 6 bases from J, with 12 bases in between. The CDR3 DNA follows: TGTGCCAGCAGCCTCTCGGACAGAAACATTCAGTACTTC. Amino acids: CASSLSDRNIQYF.

V is TRBV11-2 and J is TRBJ2-7, with a weak D call TRBD2 (5 bases). The CDR3 is made up of 15 amino acids. Between the trimmed V and J ends, which lost 6 bases and 6 bases, there was a span of 21 bases. Germline loops: CDR1 SGHAT, CDR2 FQNNGV. The CDR3 bases are TGTGCCAGCAGACTAGGAGGTGGACCGGTGTCCGAGCAGTACTTC. It specifies CASRLGGGPVSEQYF.

The chain recombines TRBV18 with TRBJ2-5; D may be TRBD1 (5 bases). The CDR3 sequence is 16 residues long. Germline V CDR1 and CDR2: KGHSH, LQKENI. With 3 bases removed from V and 6 bases from J, the gap between germline ends came to 20 bases. CDR3 region: CASSPDPLQGGKTQYF. DNA of the CDR3: TGTGCCAGCTCACCCGACCCATTGCAGGGTGGGAAGACCCAGTACTTC. The full variable domain, in which reference TRBV18 and TRBJ2-5 provide the parts outside the CDR3, is NAGVMQNPRHLVRRRGQEARLRCSPMKGHSHVYWYRQLPEEGLKFMVYLQKENIIDESGMPKERFSAEFPKEGPSILRIQQVVRGDSAAYFCASSPDPLQGGKTQYFGPGTRLLVL.

The chain employs TRBV14 and TRBJ1-6; D not resolved. Germline V gene data show CDR1 as SGHDN and CDR2 as FVKESK. This CDR3 has 14 amino acids. Between the trimmed V and J ends, which lost 1 base and 7 bases, there was a span of 8 bases. The CDR3 reads CASSQGARNSPLHF. CDR3 nucleotide sequence: TGTGCCAGCAGCCAAGGAGCGCGGAATTCACCCCTCCACTTT.

CDR3 in DNA: TGTGCCTGGAGTCGGCAGTACTATGGCTACACCTTC. The encoded protein is CAWSRQYYGYTF. This sequence joins TRBV30 and TRBJ1-2, with unresolved D. The length of the CDR3 is 12 residues. Germline V gene sequence: CDR1 GTSNPN, CDR2 SVGIG (reference sequence). The V end lost 2 bases, the J end lost 3 bases, and 7 bases lay between the germline ends.

The chain recombines TRBV20-1 with TRBJ2-2; TRBD2 matches 9 bases. This CDR3 region has 14 residues. Trimming cost V 1 base and J 3 bases; bases outside gene matches: 0. In germline, CDR1 is DFQATT, CDR2 SNEGSKA (reference sequence). CDR3 amino acids: CSARGTSDTGELFF. Written as DNA, the CDR3 is TGCAGTGCTAGAGGGACTAGCGACACCGGGGAGCTGTTTTTT.

In its sample, this clonotype was seen many times. V and J are TRBV4-3 and TRBJ1-6; 11 bases agree with TRBD1. With V trimmed by 1 base and J by 9 bases, 11 bases remained unmatched. The CDR3 totals 18 residues. The V gene's germline CDR1 is LGHNA and CDR2 YSLEER. CDR3 DNA sequence: TGCGCCAGCAGCCAAGTTATGGGGGGACAGGGGGGCATTTCACCCCTCCACTTT. Amino acid sequence: CASSQVMGGQGGISPLHF.

This clonotype showed up just a few times. CDR3 sequence: CASIPGWTGANGGNEKLFF. CDR3 DNA sequence: TGTGCCAGCATTCCGGGGTGGACAGGGGCGAACGGGGGTAATGAAAAACTGTTTTTT. The chain combines TRBV28 with TRBJ1-4; TRBD1 matches 9 bases. The CDR3 runs to 19 residues. J was trimmed by 4 bases and V by 7 bases; bases with no gene match: 19. Germline values: CDR1 MDHEN, CDR2 SYDVKM.

The genes are TRBV20-1 and TRBJ2-1; 12 nucleotides match TRBD1. The CDR3 has 14 amino acids. CDR1 is DFQATT and CDR2 is SNEGSKA in the germline V gene (reference sequence). The V gene end was trimmed by 0 bases and the J gene end by 9 bases; junction bases not matched to a gene: 3. The CDR3 DNA follows: TGCAGTGCTAGAGATTTGGGACAGGGGGCTGAGCAGTTCTTC. It is translated as CSARDLGQGAEQFF.